Each of the 3 T cell receptor beta chains below was sequenced from the same sample in a study of T cell responses to AZD1222 COVID-19 vaccine. Sequencing used immunoSEQ multiplex PCR; TCRdb keeps in-frame clones, though not all of them. The data hold 130,000 to 150,000 clones, with 75% to 95% observed a single time. Sequencing used peripheral blood, obtained on day 0 of MenACWY control vaccination. The source of these receptors is an adult in good health.

The chain is built from TRBV19 and TRBJ1-1, with D maybe TRBD1 (5 bases). The CDR3 totals 13 residues. The germline gives CDR1 LNHDA, CDR2 SQIVND (reference sequence). The V gene lost 3 bases and the J gene lost 7 bases, with 12 bases spanning the gap. CDR3 region: CASSMGTTIEAFF. As DNA, the CDR3 is TGTGCCAGTAGTATGGGGACTACTATTGAAGCTTTCTTT.

In its sample, this clone was seen once. The chain carries TRBV3-1 (or the pseudogene TRBV3-2) and TRBJ1-6; a weak D match, TRBD1 (5 bases). V lost 0 bases, J lost 10 bases, and 16 bases lay in between. CDR1 and CDR2 from the germline V gene are LGHDT and YNNKEL (reference sequence). The CDR3 is 16 residues long. In nucleotides, the CDR3 is TGTGCCAGCAGCCAAGATATCGGCAGGGTAGAATCACCCCTCCACTTT. Encoded protein: CASSQDIGRVESPLHF.

The genes are TRBV6-5 and TRBJ2-1; 10 positions agree with TRBD2. Germline V gene lookup returns CDR1 MNHEY and CDR2 SVGAGI. The CDR3 runs 15 residues. V dropped 4 bases and J dropped 7; count of bases not matched to a gene: 7. The CDR3 protein is CASSSGASGSNEQFF. CDR3 nucleotides: TGTGCCAGCAGTTCTGGGGCTAGCGGGAGTAATGAGCAGTTCTTC.